A single TCR beta chain is shown here with its context. Its antigen is unknown. The V gene's germline CDR1 is ENHRY and CDR2 SYGVKD. The CDR3 runs 14 residues. V lost 10 bases and J lost 5; bases outside the gene matches: 10. This record belongs to a study of breast tumors, draining lymph nodes, adjacent tissues. TCRdb recomputed calls from the multiplex PCR reads with MiXCR, one row per CDR3 protein. The table includes over 200,000 distinct CDR3 sequences, less than 45% detected once. Breast cancer patients provided tissue from their axillary draining lymph nodes. Findings and caveats of the study: Tumor TCR diversity was below lymph nodes but above nontumor tissue. Findings are consistent with lymph node origin and intratumoral expansion of most tumor T cells.

This receptor was identified in a female donor with breast cancer. Some clones in this sample may be carry-over from other donors' samples. The chain links TRBV10-3 to TRBJ2-1, with 8 nucleotides matching TRBD2. Sample: axillary lymph node tissue. The CDR3 loop reads CATSLGGGDNEQFF. In nucleotides, the CDR3 is TGTGCCACTTCCCTCGGGGGGGGGGACAATGAGCAGTTCTTC.